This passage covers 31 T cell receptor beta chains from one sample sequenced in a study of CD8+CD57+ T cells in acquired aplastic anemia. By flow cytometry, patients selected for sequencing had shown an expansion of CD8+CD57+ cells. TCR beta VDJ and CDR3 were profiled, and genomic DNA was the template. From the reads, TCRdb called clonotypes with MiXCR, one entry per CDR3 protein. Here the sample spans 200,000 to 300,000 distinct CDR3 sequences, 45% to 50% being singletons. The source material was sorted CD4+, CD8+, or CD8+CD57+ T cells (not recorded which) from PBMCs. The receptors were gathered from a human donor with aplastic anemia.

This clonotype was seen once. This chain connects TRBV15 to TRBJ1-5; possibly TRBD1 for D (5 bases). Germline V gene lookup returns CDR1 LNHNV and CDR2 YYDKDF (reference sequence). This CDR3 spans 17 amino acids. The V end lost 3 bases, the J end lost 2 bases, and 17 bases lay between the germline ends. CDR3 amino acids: CATSSEPGGGGNQPQHF. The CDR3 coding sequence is TGTGCCACCAGCAGTGAGCCCGGGGGAGGGGGCAATCAGCCCCAGCATTTT.

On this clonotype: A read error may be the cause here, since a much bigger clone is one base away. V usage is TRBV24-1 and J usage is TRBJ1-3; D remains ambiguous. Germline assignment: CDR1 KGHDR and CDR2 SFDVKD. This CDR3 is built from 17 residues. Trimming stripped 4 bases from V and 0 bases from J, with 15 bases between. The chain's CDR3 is CATSEPSRGPSGNTIYF. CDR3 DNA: TGTGCCACCAGTGAACCCTCCCGGGGTCCCTCTGGAAACACCATATATTTT.

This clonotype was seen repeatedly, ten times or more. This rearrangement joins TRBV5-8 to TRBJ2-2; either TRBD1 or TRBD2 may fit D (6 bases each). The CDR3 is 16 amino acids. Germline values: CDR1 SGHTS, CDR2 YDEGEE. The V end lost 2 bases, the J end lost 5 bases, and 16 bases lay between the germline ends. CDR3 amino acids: CASSFGPGARTGELFF. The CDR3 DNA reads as TGTGCCAGCAGCTTTGGTCCGGGGGCTAGAACCGGGGAGCTGTTTTTT.

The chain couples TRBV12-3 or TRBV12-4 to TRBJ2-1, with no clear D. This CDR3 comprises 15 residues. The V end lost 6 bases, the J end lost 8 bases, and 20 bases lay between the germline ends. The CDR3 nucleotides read TGTGCCAGCAGCCGCCTTTTATTTTTATCCGATGAGCAGTTCTTC. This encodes CASSRLLFLSDEQFF.

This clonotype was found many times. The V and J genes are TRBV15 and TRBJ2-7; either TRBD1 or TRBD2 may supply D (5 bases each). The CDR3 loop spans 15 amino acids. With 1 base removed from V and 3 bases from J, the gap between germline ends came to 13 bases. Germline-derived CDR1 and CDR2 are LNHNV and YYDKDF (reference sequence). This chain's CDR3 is CATSRVEGRNYEQYF. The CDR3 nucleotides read TGTGCCACCAGCAGAGTTGAGGGGCGCAACTACGAGCAGTACTTC.

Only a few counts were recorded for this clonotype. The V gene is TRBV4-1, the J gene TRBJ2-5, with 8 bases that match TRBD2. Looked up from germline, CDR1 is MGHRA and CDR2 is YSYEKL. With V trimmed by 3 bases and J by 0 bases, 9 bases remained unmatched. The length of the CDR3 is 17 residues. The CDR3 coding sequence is TGCGCCAGCAGCCATCAGATTTACGGGGGGGACCAAGAGACCCAGTACTTC. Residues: CASSHQIYGGDQETQYF.

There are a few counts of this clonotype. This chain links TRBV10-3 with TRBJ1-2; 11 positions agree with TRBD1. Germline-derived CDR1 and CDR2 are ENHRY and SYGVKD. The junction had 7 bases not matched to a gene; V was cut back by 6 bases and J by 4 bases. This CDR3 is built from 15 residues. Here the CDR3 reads CAISKPGTGGYGYTF. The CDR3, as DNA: TGTGCCATCAGCAAACCCGGGACAGGGGGCTATGGCTACACCTTC.

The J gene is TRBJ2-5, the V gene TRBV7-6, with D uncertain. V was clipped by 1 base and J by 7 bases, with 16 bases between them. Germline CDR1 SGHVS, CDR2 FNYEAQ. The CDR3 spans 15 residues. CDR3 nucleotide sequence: TGTGCCAGCAGCTTAGAGAGAGGCACTGAAGGGACCCAGTACTTC. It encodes CASSLERGTEGTQYF.

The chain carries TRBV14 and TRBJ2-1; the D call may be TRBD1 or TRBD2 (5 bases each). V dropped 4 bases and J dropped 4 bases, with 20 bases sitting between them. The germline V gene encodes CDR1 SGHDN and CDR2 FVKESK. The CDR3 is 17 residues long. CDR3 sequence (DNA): TGTGCCAGCAGCCTCCCTGCAGGGTGGGGGATATACAATGAGCAGTTCTTC. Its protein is CASSLPAGWGIYNEQFF.

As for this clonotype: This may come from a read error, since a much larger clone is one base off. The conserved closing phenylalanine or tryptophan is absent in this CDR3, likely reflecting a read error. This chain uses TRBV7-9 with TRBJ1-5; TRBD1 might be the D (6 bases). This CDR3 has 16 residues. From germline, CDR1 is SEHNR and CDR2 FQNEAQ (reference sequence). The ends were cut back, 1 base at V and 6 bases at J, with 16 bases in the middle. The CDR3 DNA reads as TGTGCCAGCAGCTTAGGGGGGGGCAGCTACGGTCAGCCCCAGCATCTT. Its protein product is CASSLGGGSYGQPQHL.

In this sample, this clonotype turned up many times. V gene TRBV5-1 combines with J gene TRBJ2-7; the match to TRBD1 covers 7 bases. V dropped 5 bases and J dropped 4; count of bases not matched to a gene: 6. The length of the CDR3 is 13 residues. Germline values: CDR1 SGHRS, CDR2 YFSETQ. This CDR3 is CASRSTGDYEQYF. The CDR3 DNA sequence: TGCGCCAGCAGATCAACAGGGGATTACGAGCAGTACTTC.

The CDR3 region has the DNA TGTGCCAGCAGTGACCGGACAGATACTGAGCAGTACTTC. It codes for CASSDRTDTEQYF. The rearrangement joins TRBV2 to TRBJ2-7; a possible D gene is TRBD1 (6 bases). The CDR3 is 13 residues long. Between the trimmed V and J ends, which lost 3 bases and 7 bases, there was a span of 13 bases. Germline V gives CDR1 SNHLY, CDR2 FYNNEI.

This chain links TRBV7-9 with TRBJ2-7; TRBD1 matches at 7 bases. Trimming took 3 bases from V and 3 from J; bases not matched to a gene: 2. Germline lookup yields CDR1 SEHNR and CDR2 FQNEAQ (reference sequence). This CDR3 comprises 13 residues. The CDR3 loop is CASSFRTGYEQYF. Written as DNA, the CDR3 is TGTGCCAGCAGCTTTAGGACAGGCTACGAGCAGTACTTC.

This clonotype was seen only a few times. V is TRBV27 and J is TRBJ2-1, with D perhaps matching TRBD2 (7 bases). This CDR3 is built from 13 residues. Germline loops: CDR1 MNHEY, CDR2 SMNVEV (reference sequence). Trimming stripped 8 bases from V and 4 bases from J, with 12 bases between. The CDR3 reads CASGGAGYNEQFF. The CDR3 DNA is TGTGCCAGCGGGGGGGCAGGGTACAATGAGCAGTTCTTC.

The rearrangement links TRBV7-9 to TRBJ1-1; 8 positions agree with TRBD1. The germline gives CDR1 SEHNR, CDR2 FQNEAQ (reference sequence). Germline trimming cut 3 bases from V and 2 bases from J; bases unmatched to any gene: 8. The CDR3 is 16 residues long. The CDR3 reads CASSFSLGQENTEAFF. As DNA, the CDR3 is TGTGCCAGCAGCTTTTCCCTGGGACAGGAAAACACTGAAGCTTTCTTT.

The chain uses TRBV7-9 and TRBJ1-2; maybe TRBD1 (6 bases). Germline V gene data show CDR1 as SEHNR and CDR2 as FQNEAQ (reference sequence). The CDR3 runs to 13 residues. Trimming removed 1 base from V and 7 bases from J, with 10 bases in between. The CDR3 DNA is TGTGCCAGCAGCTTAGTTCAGGGGTTTGGCTACACCTTC. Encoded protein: CASSLVQGFGYTF.

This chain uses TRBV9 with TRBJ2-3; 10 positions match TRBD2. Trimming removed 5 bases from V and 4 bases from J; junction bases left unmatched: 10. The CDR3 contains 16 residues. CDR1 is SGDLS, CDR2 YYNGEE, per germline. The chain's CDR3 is CASRGGGGTSADTQYF. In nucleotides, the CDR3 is TGTGCCAGCAGGGGGGGGGGGGGGACTAGCGCAGATACGCAGTATTTT.

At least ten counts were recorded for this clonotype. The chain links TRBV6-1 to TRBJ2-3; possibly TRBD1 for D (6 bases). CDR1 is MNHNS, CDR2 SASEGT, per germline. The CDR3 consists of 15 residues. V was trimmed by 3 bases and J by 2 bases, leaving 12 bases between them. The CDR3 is CASSDGTRYTDTQYF. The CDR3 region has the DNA TGTGCCAGCAGTGACGGGACAAGATACACAGATACGCAGTATTTT.

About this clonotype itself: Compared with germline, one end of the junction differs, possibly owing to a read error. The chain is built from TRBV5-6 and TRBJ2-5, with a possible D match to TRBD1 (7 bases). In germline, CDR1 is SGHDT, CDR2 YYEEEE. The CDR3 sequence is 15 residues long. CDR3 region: CASSSPSGGQETQYF. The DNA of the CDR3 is TGCGCCAGCAGCTCGCCCTCAGGGGGGCAAGAGACCCAGTACTTC.

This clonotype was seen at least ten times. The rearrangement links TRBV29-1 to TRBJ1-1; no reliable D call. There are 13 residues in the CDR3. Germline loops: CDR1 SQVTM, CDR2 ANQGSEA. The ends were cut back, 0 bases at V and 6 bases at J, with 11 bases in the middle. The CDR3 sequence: CSVEDLGFAEAFF. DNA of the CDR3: TGCAGCGTTGAAGATCTGGGTTTCGCTGAAGCTTTCTTT.

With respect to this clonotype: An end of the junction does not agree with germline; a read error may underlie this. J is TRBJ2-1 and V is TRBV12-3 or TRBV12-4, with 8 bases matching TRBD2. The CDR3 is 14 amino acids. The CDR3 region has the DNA TGTGCCAGCAGCAAGCGGGGGCCCTACAATGAGCGGTTCTTC. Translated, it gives CASSKRGPYNERFF.

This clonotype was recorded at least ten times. The CDR3 protein is CASSYGFRGRDEKLFF. CDR3 bases: TGTGCCAGCAGTTACGGATTCAGGGGCAGGGATGAAAAACTGTTTTTT. J is TRBJ1-4 and V is TRBV6-5; tentative D call: TRBD1 (6 bases). The V and J ends lost 2 bases and 6 bases respectively, with 16 bases between them. Germline CDR1 reads MNHEY; CDR2 reads SVGAGI. This CDR3 is built from 16 residues.

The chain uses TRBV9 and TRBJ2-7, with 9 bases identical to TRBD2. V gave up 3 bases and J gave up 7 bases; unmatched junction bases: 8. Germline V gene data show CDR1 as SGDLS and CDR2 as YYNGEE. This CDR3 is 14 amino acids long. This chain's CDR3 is CASSGLEAGGEQYF. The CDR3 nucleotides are TGTGCCAGCAGCGGCCTAGAAGCGGGAGGAGAGCAGTACTTC.

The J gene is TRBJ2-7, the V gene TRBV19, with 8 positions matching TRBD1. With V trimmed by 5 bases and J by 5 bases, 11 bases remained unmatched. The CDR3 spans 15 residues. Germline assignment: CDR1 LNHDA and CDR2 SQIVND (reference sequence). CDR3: CASSPSRPGGNEQYF. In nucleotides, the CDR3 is TGTGCCAGTAGTCCTAGCCGGCCAGGGGGCAACGAGCAGTACTTC.

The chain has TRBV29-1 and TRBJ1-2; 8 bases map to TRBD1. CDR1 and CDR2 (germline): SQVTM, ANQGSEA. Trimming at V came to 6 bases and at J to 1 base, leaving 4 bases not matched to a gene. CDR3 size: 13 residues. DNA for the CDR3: TGCAGCGTCGGACAGGGCTATAACTATGGCTACACCTTC. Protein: CSVGQGYNYGYTF.

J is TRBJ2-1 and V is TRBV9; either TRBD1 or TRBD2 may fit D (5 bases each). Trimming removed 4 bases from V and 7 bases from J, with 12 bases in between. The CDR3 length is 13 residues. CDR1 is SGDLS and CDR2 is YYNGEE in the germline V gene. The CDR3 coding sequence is TGTGCCAGCAGCCGGGGCGGACAAAATGAGCAGTTCTTC. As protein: CASSRGGQNEQFF.

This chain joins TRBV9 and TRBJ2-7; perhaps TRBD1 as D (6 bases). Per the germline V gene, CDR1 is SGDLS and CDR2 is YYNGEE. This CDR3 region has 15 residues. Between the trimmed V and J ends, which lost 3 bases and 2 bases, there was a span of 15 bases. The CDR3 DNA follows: TGTGCCAGCAGCGGATCACCGGGACAAGCCTACGAGCAGTACTTC. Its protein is CASSGSPGQAYEQYF.

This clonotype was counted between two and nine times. The CDR3 nucleotides read TGTGCCAGCAGCTTGGCCGAGAACACTGAAGCTTTCTTT. Amino acid sequence: CASSLAENTEAFF. V gene TRBV5-6 combines with J gene TRBJ1-1; no firm D call. Looked up from germline, CDR1 is SGHDT and CDR2 is YYEEEE. The CDR3 covers 13 residues. V lost 0 bases and J lost 1, with 4 bases in between.

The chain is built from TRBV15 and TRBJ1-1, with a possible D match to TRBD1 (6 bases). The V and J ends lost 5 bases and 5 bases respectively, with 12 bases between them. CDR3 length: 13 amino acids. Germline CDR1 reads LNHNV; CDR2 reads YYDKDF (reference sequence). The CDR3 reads CATSPGRGTEAFF. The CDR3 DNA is TGTGCCACCAGCCCCGGGAGGGGGACTGAAGCTTTCTTT.

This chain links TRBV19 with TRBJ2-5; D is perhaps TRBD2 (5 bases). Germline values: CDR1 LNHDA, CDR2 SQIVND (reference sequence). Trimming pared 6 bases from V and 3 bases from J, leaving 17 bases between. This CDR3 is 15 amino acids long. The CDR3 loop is CASRCLPDGEETQYF. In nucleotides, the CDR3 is TGTGCCAGTAGATGCCTGCCCGACGGGGAAGAGACCCAGTACTTC.

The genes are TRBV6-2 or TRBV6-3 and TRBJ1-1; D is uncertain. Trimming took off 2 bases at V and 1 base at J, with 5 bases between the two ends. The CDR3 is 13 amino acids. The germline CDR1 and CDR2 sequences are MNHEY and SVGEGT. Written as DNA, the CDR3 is TGTGCCAGCAGTTACGTTCAGAACACTGAAGCTTTCTTT. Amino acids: CASSYVQNTEAFF.